The 32 T cell receptor beta chains listed next were all sequenced from one sample in a study of blood T cells in healthy people across ages. With a J-beta primer mix and a sample-barcoded 5' primer, a second PCR ran about 7 to 12 cycles. TCRdb analysed the 5' RACE reads with MiXCR anew, one entry per CDR3 protein. Of about 380,000 distinct CDR3 sequences listed, over 45% were seen once; the top ten hold 51%. The sequenced sample consisted of blood. Receptors originate from a man between 60 and 75 years old in good health.

The chain couples TRBV7-3 to TRBJ2-2; 9 bases agree with TRBD2. The CDR3 is 17 residues long. J lost 5 bases, V lost 10 bases, and 17 bases had no gene match. CDR1 SGHTA and CDR2 FQGTGA come from the germline V gene. CDR3 loop: CATTLTSGPAVTGELFF. CDR3 nucleotides: TGTGCCACCACGCTGACTAGCGGTCCAGCCGTGACCGGGGAGCTGTTTTTT.

This clonotype was detected only once. CDR3 bases: TGCAGTGCTAGAGATCCCCTGACTAGCGGGGGCTACGAGCAGTACTTC. This translates into CSARDPLTSGGYEQYF. The chain links TRBV20-1 to TRBJ2-7; 12 bases fit TRBD2. V trimming: 0 bases; J trimming: 3 bases; junction bases outside the gene matches: 6. This CDR3 region has 16 residues. Germline CDR1 is DFQATT and CDR2 is SNEGSKA (reference sequence).

The chain has TRBV12-3 or TRBV12-4 and TRBJ1-1; D is unclear. This CDR3 spans 11 amino acids. V lost 1 base and J 11 bases, leaving 8 bases between the germline ends. The CDR3 loop reads CASSLEPLAFF. CDR3 nucleotides: TGTGCCAGCAGTTTAGAGCCTTTGGCTTTCTTT.

This clonotype was picked up a small number of times. The chain employs TRBV7-6 and TRBJ2-1, with 7 bases identical to TRBD2. This CDR3 has 15 amino acids. Germline trimming cut 5 bases from V and 12 bases from J; bases unmatched to any gene: 16. The germline V gene encodes CDR1 SGHVS and CDR2 FNYEAQ. This CDR3 reads CASSRVAGIGSVQFF. CDR3 sequence (DNA): TGTGCCAGCAGCCGGGTAGCGGGTATAGGCTCAGTGCAGTTCTTC.

The J gene is TRBJ1-2, the V gene TRBV7-2; D is unresolved. Trimming left V 2 bases short and J 5 bases short, with 12 bases between. The germline V gene encodes CDR1 SGHTA and CDR2 FQGNSA. This CDR3 is built from 14 residues. CDR3 protein: CASSLSPSTYGYTF. CDR3 sequence (DNA): TGTGCCAGCAGCTTATCGCCTTCAACTTATGGCTACACCTTC.

The V call is TRBV28, the J call TRBJ1-5; a possible D gene is TRBD1 (5 bases). The CDR3 is 15 amino acids. The V gene lost 6 bases and the J gene lost 1 base, with 13 bases spanning the gap. The germline gives CDR1 MDHEN, CDR2 SYDVKM. Here the CDR3 reads CASRSNGGSNQPQHF. DNA of the CDR3: TGTGCCAGCAGATCGAACGGGGGGAGCAATCAGCCCCAGCATTTT.

In its sample, this clonotype was seen many times. The J gene is TRBJ2-3, the V gene TRBV3-1; maybe TRBD1 (5 bases). Germline V gives CDR1 LGHDT, CDR2 YNNKEL (reference sequence). The CDR3 has 14 residues. The germline V and J ends were trimmed by 5 bases and 8 bases, with 17 bases remaining between them. The CDR3: CASSFRTSGSTQYF. CDR3 coding DNA: TGTGCCAGCAGCTTCCGGACATCGGGTAGTACGCAGTATTTT.

J is TRBJ2-1 and V is TRBV6-5; D perhaps matches TRBD2 (6 bases). The CDR3 runs 14 residues. The V end lost 7 bases, the J end lost 7 bases, and 17 bases lay between the germline ends. Germline V gene lookup returns CDR1 MNHEY and CDR2 SVGAGI. The CDR3 DNA sequence: TGTGCCAGCACCATTACCTTTGGAGGGAATGAGCAGTTCTTC. Protein product: CASTITFGGNEQFF.

V is TRBV15 and J is TRBJ2-2, with D perhaps matching TRBD1 or TRBD2 (5 bases each). This CDR3 has 15 residues. Germline V gene lookup returns CDR1 LNHNV and CDR2 YYDKDF (reference sequence). The V gene lost 8 bases and the J gene lost 0 bases, with 13 bases spanning the gap. CDR3 amino acids: CATEAGTANTGELFF. The CDR3, as DNA: TGTGCCACCGAAGCTGGGACGGCGAACACCGGGGAGCTGTTTTTT.

This CDR3 reads CSARDDWGRAGDTEAFF. The CDR3 DNA sequence: TGCAGTGCTAGAGATGATTGGGGTCGGGCAGGAGACACTGAAGCTTTCTTT. The chain joins TRBV20-1 to TRBJ1-1; no reliable D call. The germline V gene has CDR1 DFQATT and CDR2 SNEGSKA (reference sequence). The CDR3 spans 17 residues. V was trimmed by 0 bases and J by 3 bases, leaving 20 bases between them.

Here the CDR3 DNA reads TGTGCCAGTAGTATCGGTAGCGGGAGGACAGATACGCAGTATTTT. The encoded protein is CASSIGSGRTDTQYF. The rearrangement joins TRBV19 to TRBJ2-3, with 10 bases aligning to TRBD2. CDR3 length: 15 residues. V shed 3 bases and J 3 bases; nucleotides not matched to a gene: 3. Germline V gene sequence: CDR1 LNHDA, CDR2 SQIVND (reference sequence).

The table lists this clonotype with many counts. The rearrangement uses TRBV6-6 and TRBJ2-7, with unresolved D. Germline loops: CDR1 MNHNY, CDR2 SVGAGI (reference sequence). The CDR3 extends over 12 amino acids. V was pared by 2 bases and J by 6 bases, with 8 bases between. CDR3 residues: CASSYRALEQYF. CDR3 bases: TGTGCCAGCAGTTACAGGGCCCTCGAGCAGTACTTC.

The chain employs TRBV29-1 and TRBJ1-2, with 9 bases identical to TRBD1. This CDR3 is 14 amino acids long. Losses at the gene ends were 5 bases for V and 9 bases for J; bases not matched to a gene: 13. Looked up from germline, CDR1 is SQVTM and CDR2 is ANQGSEA. The CDR3 is CSVRLQGAASSYTF. The CDR3 DNA is TGCAGCGTTCGGTTACAGGGGGCCGCTTCGAGCTACACCTTC.

The chain combines TRBV5-5 with TRBJ2-1; 12 bases line up with TRBD2. V shed 4 bases and J 12 bases; nucleotides not matched to a gene: 17. Germline CDR1 and CDR2: SGHKS and YYEKEE (reference sequence). The CDR3 runs 17 residues. The CDR3 spells CASSHSPGRTSGKVQFF. Written as DNA, the CDR3 is TGTGCCAGCAGCCATTCCCCCGGTCGGACTAGCGGGAAGGTGCAGTTCTTC.

The gene calls are TRBV2 and TRBJ2-7, with D possibly being TRBD2 (6 bases). V lost 6 bases, J lost 7 bases, and 16 bases lay in between. This CDR3 is 13 amino acids long. Germline loops: CDR1 SNHLY, CDR2 FYNNEI. CDR3 in DNA: TGTGCCAGCAGGGTAGCGGCGGCCGAAGAGCAGTACTTC. This codes for CASRVAAAEEQYF.

The chain links TRBV28 to TRBJ2-5; tentative D call: TRBD1 (5 bases). V was cut by 3 bases and J by 1 base, with 15 bases left in between. The germline gives CDR1 MDHEN, CDR2 SYDVKM. The CDR3 extends over 16 amino acids. The CDR3 region is CASSFATVSVQETQYF. The CDR3 nucleotides are TGTGCCAGCAGTTTCGCGACAGTTTCGGTCCAAGAGACCCAGTACTTC.

This clonotype was recorded at least ten times. The CDR3 sequence: CASSQAGSGANVLTF. The CDR3, as DNA: TGTGCCAGCAGCCAAGCAGGGAGCGGGGCCAACGTCCTGACTTTC. The chain combines TRBV4-2 with TRBJ2-6; D may match TRBD1 or TRBD2 (5 bases each). Germline CDR1 and CDR2: LGHNA and YNFKEQ. Deletions cut 1 base from V and 4 bases from J, with 8 bases between. The CDR3 sequence is 15 residues long.

This clonotype was detected a few times. The chain has TRBV11-1 and TRBJ2-1, with D maybe TRBD2 (5 bases). The CDR3 runs 14 residues. Germline V gene sequence: CDR1 SGHAT, CDR2 FQDESV (reference sequence). The V end lost 2 bases, the J end lost 2 bases, and 7 bases lay between the germline ends. In DNA form, the CDR3 reads TGTGCCAGCAGCTTATTGAGGGCCTACAATGAGCAGTTCTTC. The encoded protein is CASSLLRAYNEQFF.

This clonotype was counted only a few times. The rearrangement joins TRBV7-2 to TRBJ2-1; unclear D gene. V gave up 5 bases and J gave up 4 bases, with 9 bases separating them. Germline assignment: CDR1 SGHTA and CDR2 FQGNSA. The CDR3 has 13 amino acids. CDR3 nucleotide sequence: TGTGCCAGCAGCCAGACTTCGTACAATGAGCAGTTCTTC. The encoded protein is CASSQTSYNEQFF. The complete variable domain, with remaining parts taken from reference TRBV7-2 and TRBJ2-1, reads GAGVSQSPSNKVTEKGKDVELRCDPISGHTALYWYRQSLGQGLEFLIYFQGNSAPDKSGLPSDRFSAERTGGSVSTLTIQRTQQEDSAVYLCASSQTSYNEQFFGPGTRLTVL.

This clonotype is a singleton in its sample. At one of its ends the junction is not consistent with the germline gene, which may arise from a read error. V usage is TRBV29-1 and J usage is TRBJ2-1, with 9 bases identical to TRBD1. CDR3 length: 16 amino acids. Per the germline V gene, CDR1 is SQVTM and CDR2 is ANQGSEA. CDR3 in amino acids: CSVEGGQGETYNEQFF. The CDR3 DNA sequence: TGCAGCGTCGAAGGGGGACAGGGTGAAACCTACAATGAGCAGTTCTTC.

This clonotype showed up just a few times. The rearrangement joins TRBV7-9 to TRBJ2-1; D call uncertain. In germline, CDR1 is SEHNR, CDR2 FQNEAQ (reference sequence). Trimming left V 1 base short and J 9 bases short, with 10 bases between. The CDR3 loop spans 13 amino acids. The CDR3 is CASSLGSGGEQFF. In DNA form, the CDR3 reads TGTGCCAGCAGCTTAGGTTCCGGTGGTGAGCAGTTCTTC.

This chain uses TRBV12-3 or TRBV12-4 with TRBJ2-7; 7 bases map to TRBD2. J gave up 0 bases and V 0 bases, and 2 bases lay outside the gene matches. The CDR3 runs to 15 residues. As DNA, the CDR3 is TGTGCCAGCAGTTTAGCCGGCGGGAGCTCCTACGAGCAGTACTTC. Translating it yields CASSLAGGSSYEQYF.

This clonotype appeared many times. This chain uses TRBV5-1 with TRBJ2-3; D gene unclear. Deletions cut 5 bases from V and 4 bases from J, with 11 bases between. Looked up from germline, CDR1 is SGHRS and CDR2 is YFSETQ. The CDR3 covers 13 residues. The CDR3 region has the DNA TGCGCCAGCAGTTTAGGTGGGGCAGATACGCAGTATTTT. Translating gives CASSLGGADTQYF. The full variable domain, with the rest looked up from reference TRBV5-1 and TRBJ2-3, is KAGVTQTPRYLIKTRGQQVTLSCSPISGHRSVSWYQQTPGQGLQFLFEYFSETQRNKGNFPGRFSGRQFSNSRSEMNVSTLELGDSALYLCASSLGGADTQYFGPGTRLTVL.

This clonotype showed up many times. V gene TRBV11-2 combines with J gene TRBJ2-3, with D perhaps TRBD1 (6 bases). This CDR3 spans 13 amino acids. Trimming removed 5 bases at V and 1 base at J, with 7 bases between. The germline V gene encodes CDR1 SGHAT and CDR2 FQNNGV. CDR3 loop: CASSGQRTDTQYF. The CDR3, as DNA: TGTGCCAGCAGCGGACAGCGCACAGATACGCAGTATTTT.

On this clonotype itself: This may be a read error, as it is one base from a much larger clone. This chain links TRBV7-9 with TRBJ2-1; 9 bases fit TRBD2. The trim removed 7 bases at V and 12 bases at J, leaving 28 bases unmatched. Germline V gene sequence: CDR1 SEHNR, CDR2 FQNEAQ (reference sequence). The CDR3 is made up of 19 amino acids. CDR3 sequence (DNA): TGTGCCAGCATCCCGCCGGGACAGCGGAGTCTAGCGGGATCCTATGGGCAGTTCTTC. Its protein product is CASIPPGQRSLAGSYGQFF.

This clonotype appeared a few times. The junction differs from germline at one of its ends, possibly a read error. The rearrangement uses TRBV20-1 and TRBJ2-7; 9 nucleotides agree with TRBD1. The CDR3 length is 15 residues. Germline assignment: CDR1 DFQATT and CDR2 SNEGSKA (reference sequence). CDR3 in amino acids: CSARDPGTGSSEQYF. The CDR3 nucleotides are TGCAGTGCTAGAGATCCGGGGACAGGGTCCTCCGAGCAGTACTTC.

This chain links TRBV5-1 with TRBJ2-1; 13 nucleotides match TRBD2. The ends lost 4 bases at V and 7 bases at J; junction bases unmatched: 5. The V gene's germline CDR1 is SGHRS and CDR2 YFSETQ. The CDR3 is made up of 15 amino acids. The CDR3 nucleotides read TGCGCCAGCAGCCCGACTAGCGGGGGGAAAAATGAGCAGTTCTTC. Protein: CASSPTSGGKNEQFF.

This clonotype was seen only a few times. V and J are TRBV5-1 and TRBJ2-7, with 8 bases aligning to TRBD2. CDR1 SGHRS and CDR2 YFSETQ come from the germline V gene. The length of the CDR3 is 17 residues. The junction had 16 bases not matched to a gene; V was cut back by 2 bases and J by 6 bases. The CDR3 here is CASSFRPAGDQVSEQYF. CDR3 sequence (DNA): TGCGCCAGCAGCTTTCGGCCAGCGGGGGACCAGGTTAGCGAGCAGTACTTC. Based on the CDR3 plus reference TRBV5-1 and TRBJ2-7, the full variable domain is KAGVTQTPRYLIKTRGQQVTLSCSPISGHRSVSWYQQTPGQGLQFLFEYFSETQRNKGNFPGRFSGRQFSNSRSEMNVSTLELGDSALYLCASSFRPAGDQVSEQYFGPGTRLTVT.

This clonotype was observed a handful of times. This sequence joins TRBV10-3 and TRBJ2-7; D remains ambiguous. Germline CDR1 is ENHRY and CDR2 is SYGVKD. V lost 4 bases to trimming and J lost 1 base, with 5 bases between them. CDR3 length equals 12 residues. The CDR3 sequence: CAISGDSYEQYF. The DNA for the CDR3 is TGTGCCATCAGTGGCGATTCCTACGAGCAGTACTTC.

The CDR3 DNA follows: TGTGCCAGCAGCTTAACCGGGACAGGATTTGAGAAACTGTTTTTT. As protein: CASSLTGTGFEKLFF. This chain joins TRBV7-2 and TRBJ1-4; 8 nucleotides match TRBD1. CDR1 and CDR2 from the germline V gene are SGHTA and FQGNSA. The V gene end was trimmed by 2 bases and the J gene end by 11 bases; junction bases not matched to a gene: 10. The length of the CDR3 is 15 residues.

This clonotype has a single count. The V call is TRBV9, the J call TRBJ2-1; perhaps TRBD2 as D (5 bases). With 4 bases removed from V and 9 bases from J, the gap between germline ends came to 14 bases. This CDR3 has 13 amino acids. The germline CDR1 and CDR2 sequences are SGDLS and YYNGEE. The CDR3 is CASSPLAPGEQFF. In DNA, the CDR3 is TGTGCCAGCAGCCCCCTAGCCCCGGGTGAGCAGTTCTTC.

This clonotype was recorded a few times. This chain connects TRBV11-3 to TRBJ2-3; 9 bases match TRBD2. In germline, CDR1 is SGHNT, CDR2 YENEEA. The CDR3 loop spans 20 amino acids. The J segment lost 2 bases and the V segment lost 3 bases, leaving 18 bases of the junction unmatched. Written as DNA, the CDR3 is TGTGCCAGCAGCTTTTTAATCTCTAGCGGGCTAGCGGGACCCACAGATACGCAGTATTTT. Protein: CASSFLISSGLAGPTDTQYF.